This passage covers 27 T cell receptor beta chains from one sample sequenced in a study of memory CD4+ T cells and cytomegalovirus serostatus. The sort gate was single viable CD3+CD4+CD8-CD45RO+ cells for memory CD4+ T cells. Sequencing was performed with immunoSEQ multiplex PCR; in TCRdb, only in-frame clones are kept and a portion is missing. The sample yields 25,000 to 30,000 clones, about four fifths seen once. Sequenced: memory CD4+ T cells from blood. The origin of the receptors is an adult in good health and CMV-seronegative.

This sequence joins TRBV5-4 and TRBJ2-6, with D maybe TRBD1 (5 bases). V was clipped by 4 bases and J by 0 bases, with 8 bases between them. The CDR3 runs to 15 residues. Germline CDR1 is SGHNT and CDR2 is YYREEE (reference sequence). The CDR3 loop reads CASSLDTSGANVLTF. The DNA of the CDR3 is TGTGCCAGCAGCCTGGACACCTCTGGGGCCAACGTCCTGACTTTC.

The chain joins TRBV6-5 to TRBJ1-2; D is unresolved. Looked up from germline, CDR1 is MNHEY and CDR2 is SVGAGI. The CDR3 runs to 13 residues. Trimming removed 2 bases from V and 8 bases from J, with 12 bases in between. As DNA, the CDR3 is TGTGCCAGCAGTTACGGTAATTTTGCCGGCTACACCTTC. This encodes CASSYGNFAGYTF.

The CDR3 loop reads CASSPRAGVSTEAFF. In nucleotides, the CDR3 is TGTGCCAGCAGTCCAAGAGCAGGGGTGAGCACTGAAGCTTTCTTT. The V gene is TRBV27, the J gene TRBJ1-1, with D maybe TRBD1 (6 bases). The CDR3 length is 15 residues. Germline V CDR1 and CDR2: MNHEY, SMNVEV (reference sequence). V was clipped by 5 bases and J by 4 bases, with 17 bases between them.

The chain links TRBV7-9 to TRBJ2-5; 10 bases align to TRBD1. Germline CDR1 is SEHNR and CDR2 is FQNEAQ (reference sequence). The CDR3 sequence is 15 residues long. Trimming at V came to 4 bases and at J to 5 bases, leaving 7 bases not matched to a gene. The CDR3 is CASSSRDRGTETQYF. The CDR3 DNA reads TGTGCCAGCAGCTCCCGGGACAGGGGAACGGAGACCCAGTACTTC. Together with reference TRBV7-9 and TRBJ2-5, the CDR3 gives the full variable domain: DTGVSQNPRHKITKRGQNVTFRCDPISEHNRLYWYRQTLGQGPEFLTYFQNEAQLEKSRLLSDRFSAERPKGSFSTLEIQRTEQGDSAMYLCASSSRDRGTETQYFGPGTRLLVL.

This clone is a singleton in its sample. The J gene is TRBJ1-1, the V gene TRBV6-1; no clear D gene. Germline loops: CDR1 MNHNS, CDR2 SASEGT. The length of the CDR3 is 18 residues. V gave up 4 bases and J gave up 0 bases, with 21 bases separating them. CDR3 in DNA: TGTGCCAGCAGTGTCAATATAGGCACAGTCTACTTGAACACTGAAGCTTTCTTT. It codes for CASSVNIGTVYLNTEAFF.

This clone has a handful of counts. The V and J genes are TRBV28 and TRBJ1-1, with D possibly being TRBD1 (6 bases). The CDR3 has 15 amino acids. V was pared by 7 bases and J by 0 bases, with 15 bases between. In germline, CDR1 is MDHEN, CDR2 SYDVKM. CDR3 coding DNA: TGTGCCAGCATTCAAGGGGGGCACATGAACACTGAAGCTTTCTTT. It translates to CASIQGGHMNTEAFF.

CDR3 DNA: TGCAGCGCGCAGCCTGGGGTTACTAACTATGGCTACACCTTC. Translating gives CSAQPGVTNYGYTF. J is TRBJ1-2 and V is TRBV29-1, with D unclear. V lost 7 bases and J 0 bases, leaving 15 bases between the germline ends. From germline, CDR1 is SQVTM and CDR2 ANQGSEA. This CDR3 region has 14 residues. Supplemented by reference TRBV29-1 and TRBJ1-2, the full variable domain reads SAVISQKPSRDICQRGTSLTIQCQVDSQVTMMFWYRQQPGQSLTLIATANQGSEATYESGFVIDKFPISRPNLTFSTLTVSNMSPEDSSIYLCSAQPGVTNYGYTFGSGTRLTVV.

The V gene is TRBV6-1, the J gene TRBJ2-5; D is unclear. V gave up 4 bases and J gave up 5 bases, with 17 bases separating them. CDR1 is MNHNS and CDR2 is SASEGT in the germline V gene. The CDR3 is 15 residues long. The CDR3 DNA reads as TGTGCCAGCAGTGCCGTTCGCAGCTCCGGGGAGACCCAGTACTTC. Amino acid sequence: CASSAVRSSGETQYF.

The rearrangement links TRBV14 to TRBJ1-3, with D unresolved. This CDR3 region has 16 residues. The germline gives CDR1 SGHDN, CDR2 FVKESK. V was clipped by 0 bases and J by 4 bases, with 13 bases between them. The CDR3 nucleotides read TGTGCCAGCAGCCAAGACTTCGGCCGGGCAGGAAACACCATATATTTT. Translated, it gives CASSQDFGRAGNTIYF.

The rearrangement uses TRBV5-1 and TRBJ2-5; the D gene is possibly TRBD1 (6 bases). The CDR3 is 15 amino acids. With 8 bases removed from V and 1 base from J, the gap between germline ends came to 18 bases. Germline loops: CDR1 SGHRS, CDR2 YFSETQ. The CDR3 protein is CASSVLTGRQETQYF. For the CDR3, the DNA is TGCGCCAGTTCAGTACTGACAGGACGCCAAGAGACCCAGTACTTC.

The V call is TRBV9, the J call TRBJ1-4; D is ambiguous. CDR3 length: 15 amino acids. Trimming removed 0 bases from V and 4 bases from J, with 10 bases in between. Germline V gene sequence: CDR1 SGDLS, CDR2 YYNGEE. CDR3 DNA: TGTGCCAGCAGCGTAGGTGACCATTTTAATGAAAAACTGTTTTTT. Translating it yields CASSVGDHFNEKLFF.

The chain carries TRBV5-6 and TRBJ1-1; D perhaps matches TRBD1 (6 bases). Per the germline V gene, CDR1 is SGHDT and CDR2 is YYEEEE. The CDR3 is 15 amino acids. Trimming took 0 bases from V and 0 from J, leaving 9 bases between them. CDR3 in DNA: TGTGCCAGCAGCTTGGAAACAGGGATGAACACTGAAGCTTTCTTT. As protein: CASSLETGMNTEAFF.

The rearrangement links TRBV9 to TRBJ1-3; 7 nucleotides agree with TRBD1. The junction had 3 bases not matched to a gene; V was cut back by 3 bases and J by 0 bases. From germline, CDR1 is SGDLS and CDR2 YYNGEE. CDR3 size: 15 residues. In DNA form, the CDR3 reads TGTGCCAGCAGCGCGGGACAGACCTCTGGAAACACCATATATTTT. Protein product: CASSAGQTSGNTIYF.

The chain employs TRBV4-1 and TRBJ1-5; tentatively, D is TRBD1 (5 bases). V was trimmed by 1 base and J by 4 bases, leaving 11 bases between them. The CDR3 has 15 residues. Per the germline V gene, CDR1 is MGHRA and CDR2 is YSYEKL. CDR3 protein: CASSQANRFNQPQHF. In DNA form, the CDR3 reads TGCGCCAGCAGCCAAGCAAACAGGTTTAATCAGCCCCAGCATTTT.

The gene calls are TRBV7-2 and TRBJ1-2; D unresolved. The CDR3 has 15 residues. V lost 5 bases, J lost 6 bases, and 19 bases lay in between. CDR1 and CDR2 from the germline V gene are SGHTA and FQGNSA. CDR3 coding DNA: TGTGCCAGCAGCCCCGGGTCAGGAGCTTCGGATGGCTACACCTTC. Its translation is CASSPGSGASDGYTF.

The rearrangement joins TRBV27 to TRBJ1-6, with 7 bases aligning to TRBD1. V lost 6 bases to trimming and J lost 8 bases; unmatched junction nucleotides: 7. Germline V lookup: CDR1 MNHEY, CDR2 SMNVEV (reference sequence). This CDR3 contains 14 residues. DNA for the CDR3: TGTGCCAGCAGACCGGGACAGCGGGATTCACCCCTCCACTTT. Translating gives CASRPGQRDSPLHF.

J is TRBJ2-5 and V is TRBV27, with D unclear. Germline lookup yields CDR1 MNHEY and CDR2 SMNVEV (reference sequence). The CDR3 consists of 11 residues. V was pared by 7 bases and J by 2 bases, with 5 bases between. The CDR3 nucleotides are TGTGCCAGCATAATACAAGAGACCCAGTACTTC. Its translation: CASIIQETQYF.

The chain uses TRBV7-2 and TRBJ1-2; a possible D gene is TRBD1 (6 bases). V was clipped by 7 bases and J by 0 bases, with 21 bases between them. This CDR3 comprises 17 residues. Looked up from germline, CDR1 is SGHTA and CDR2 is FQGNSA. This CDR3 is CASNPQVLGTSNYGYTF. Written as DNA, the CDR3 is TGTGCCAGCAATCCCCAGGTTTTGGGGACATCTAACTATGGCTACACCTTC.

This chain uses TRBV5-4 with TRBJ2-7; 10 bases map to TRBD1. Germline V gives CDR1 SGHNT, CDR2 YYREEE (reference sequence). V shed 0 bases and J 5 bases; nucleotides not matched to a gene: 5. This CDR3 is built from 15 residues. CDR3: CASSLDPGQGNEQYF. For the CDR3, the DNA is TGTGCCAGCAGCTTGGACCCGGGACAGGGGAACGAGCAGTACTTC.

J is TRBJ2-1 and V is TRBV30, with 16 positions matching TRBD2. The CDR3 covers 18 residues. The germline V gene encodes CDR1 GTSNPN and CDR2 SVGIG (reference sequence). V lost 3 bases and J lost 2; bases outside the gene matches: 7. The CDR3 reads CAWRRGTSGGAPYNEQFF. The CDR3 DNA reads TGTGCCTGGAGAAGGGGGACTAGCGGGGGGGCCCCCTACAATGAGCAGTTCTTC.

V gene TRBV11-2 combines with J gene TRBJ2-1, with D possibly TRBD2 on 5 matching bases. V was shortened by 3 bases and J by 0 bases, with 12 bases between the two germline ends. Germline V gene sequence: CDR1 SGHAT, CDR2 FQNNGV. This CDR3 region has 16 residues. CDR3: CASSFRTQISYNEQFF. CDR3 DNA: TGTGCCAGCAGCTTCCGGACTCAAATCTCCTACAATGAGCAGTTCTTC.

The chain links TRBV13 to TRBJ1-5; D is undetermined. The CDR3 covers 13 residues. Germline V gene data show CDR1 as PRHDT and CDR2 as FYEKMQ (reference sequence). Between the trimmed V and J ends, which lost 5 bases and 2 bases, there was a span of 7 bases. CDR3 sequence: CASSLSRNQPQHF. The DNA for the CDR3 is TGTGCCAGCAGCCTTAGCCGCAATCAGCCCCAGCATTTT.

The chain couples TRBV4-3 to TRBJ1-4; D gene uncertain. Germline assignment: CDR1 LGHNA and CDR2 YSLEER. CDR3 size: 17 residues. Deletions cut 0 bases from V and 4 bases from J, with 15 bases between. CDR3 in amino acids: CASSQEATYGNNEKLFF. The DNA for the CDR3 is TGCGCCAGCAGCCAAGAGGCGACTTACGGAAATAATGAAAAACTGTTTTTT.

CDR3 coding DNA: TGTGCCAGCAGCCTCGGACAGGGGAGCACTGAAGCTTTCTTT. This codes for CASSLGQGSTEAFF. The rearrangement uses TRBV11-2 and TRBJ1-1, with 9 nucleotides matching TRBD1. With V trimmed by 5 bases and J by 4 bases, 5 bases remained unmatched. The CDR3 is 14 amino acids. CDR1 SGHAT and CDR2 FQNNGV come from the germline V gene.

The chain uses TRBV7-2 and TRBJ1-2; possibly TRBD1 for D (6 bases). The germline gives CDR1 SGHTA, CDR2 FQGNSA. This CDR3 spans 16 amino acids. Trimming left V 1 base short and J 3 bases short, with 15 bases between. CDR3 DNA sequence: TGTGCCAGCAGCTTAGGAAGAAGGGGGGCCCACTATGGCTACACCTTC. Translated, it gives CASSLGRRGAHYGYTF.

The J gene is TRBJ2-3, the V gene TRBV4-1, with D unclear. V was cut by 1 base and J by 0 bases, with 5 bases left in between. Per germline, CDR1 MGHRA and CDR2 YSYEKL. This CDR3 spans 14 amino acids. CDR3 loop: CASSQAPSTDTQYF. The CDR3 coding sequence is TGCGCCAGCAGCCAAGCACCTAGCACAGATACGCAGTATTTT.

This chain joins TRBV19 and TRBJ1-4; the match to TRBD1 covers 8 bases. This CDR3 is built from 16 residues. The J segment lost 8 bases and the V segment lost 4 bases, leaving 12 bases of the junction unmatched. Germline V CDR1 and CDR2: LNHDA, SQIVND (reference sequence). The CDR3 DNA is TGTGCCAGTAGTAAACGGACAGGGCTGCGGGGGGAAAAACTGTTTTTT. Residues: CASSKRTGLRGEKLFF.